This T cell receptor beta chain was recorded in a study of blood T cells in healthy people across ages. Study-level information: Every two T cells gave about one barcoded beta molecule via template switching. Whole-study results and caveats: Older individuals had lower TCR beta diversity per million T cells (the decline was roughly linear).

This clonotype was picked up a small number of times. Antigen unknown. It was with a sample-barcoded 5' primer and a J-beta primer mix that a second PCR of about 6 to 12 cycles was run. TCRdb fed the 5' RACE reads into MiXCR, producing one record per CDR3 protein. The top ten clones hold about 11% of a sample with 1.5 million to 2 million distinct CDR3 sequences, roughly 30% of them seen once. The receptor's source is a woman in her 30s in good health. The specimen sequenced was blood.

CDR3 region: CASSPHGGSYNEQFF. The CDR3 DNA sequence: TGTGCCAGCAGCCCCCACGGCGGCTCCTACAATGAGCAGTTCTTC. The chain combines TRBV12-3 or TRBV12-4 with TRBJ2-1; D is unclear. V was shortened by 6 bases and J by 0 bases, with 12 bases between the two germline ends. The CDR3 length is 15 residues.